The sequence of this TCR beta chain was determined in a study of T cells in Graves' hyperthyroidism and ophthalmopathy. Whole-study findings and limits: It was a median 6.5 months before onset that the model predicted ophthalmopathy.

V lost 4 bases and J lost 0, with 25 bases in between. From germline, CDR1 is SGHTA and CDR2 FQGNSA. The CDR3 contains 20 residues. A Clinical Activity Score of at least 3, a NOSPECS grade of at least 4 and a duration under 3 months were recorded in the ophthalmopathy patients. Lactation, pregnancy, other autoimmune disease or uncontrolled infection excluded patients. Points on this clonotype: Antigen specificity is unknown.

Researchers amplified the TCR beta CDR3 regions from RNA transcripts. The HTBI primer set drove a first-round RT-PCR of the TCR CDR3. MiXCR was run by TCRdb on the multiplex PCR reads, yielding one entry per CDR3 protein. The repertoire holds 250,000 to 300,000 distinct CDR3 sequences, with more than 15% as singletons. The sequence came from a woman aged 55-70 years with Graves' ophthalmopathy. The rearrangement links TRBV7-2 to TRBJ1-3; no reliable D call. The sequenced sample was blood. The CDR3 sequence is CASSSLLRENVPFSGNTIYF. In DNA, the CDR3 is TGTGCCAGCAGCTCCCTACTGAGAGAGAACGTTCCTTTCTCTGGAAACACCATATATTTT.